A single sample gave rise to the 29 T cell receptor beta chains below, sequenced in a study of shared clonotypes between healthy human individuals. CD45RO-negative, CCR7-positively selected cells formed the naive CD8 fraction, excluding terminally differentiated effector memory CD45RA+ cells. Method: immunoSEQ multiplex PCR; TCRdb's copy keeps in-frame clones and lacks some. The data contain 1.5 million to 2.5 million clones, approximately 95% of them singletons. Sequencing was carried out using naive CD8+ T cells sorted from blood. The origin of the receptors is a man in his late teens or twenties in good health.

The chain combines TRBV4-3 with TRBJ2-2; D is possibly TRBD1 (6 bases). Germline values: CDR1 LGHNA, CDR2 YSLEER. Trimming removed 4 bases at V and 8 bases at J, with 8 bases between. The CDR3 consists of 12 residues. Here the CDR3 DNA reads TGCGCCAGCAGCCTAGGGGGTGGGGAGCTGTTTTTT. Its protein is CASSLGGGELFF.

V gene TRBV16 combines with J gene TRBJ2-7; D gene unclear. The CDR3 is 14 amino acids. From germline, CDR1 is KGHSY and CDR2 FQNENV. Trimming removed 0 bases at V and 4 bases at J, with 10 bases between. The chain's CDR3 is CASSQSWDTYEQYF. DNA of the CDR3: TGTGCCAGCAGCCAATCGTGGGATACGTACGAGCAGTACTTC.

The V call is TRBV19, the J call TRBJ1-1; TRBD1 aligns across 10 bases. J lost 0 bases, V lost 3 bases, and 1 base had no gene match. Germline-derived CDR1 and CDR2 are LNHDA and SQIVND (reference sequence). The CDR3 totals 15 residues. The CDR3: CASSMGTGVNTEAFF. The CDR3 DNA follows: TGTGCCAGTAGTATGGGGACAGGGGTGAACACTGAAGCTTTCTTT. Full variable domain (rest looked up from reference TRBV19 and TRBJ1-1): DGGITQSPKYLFRKEGQNVTLSCEQNLNHDAMYWYRQDPGQGLRLIYYSQIVNDFQKGDIAEGYSVSREKKESFPLTVTSAQKNPTAFYLCASSMGTGVNTEAFFGQGTRLTVV.

This chain connects TRBV10-1 to TRBJ2-1; 10 bases are a match to TRBD1. Per the germline V gene, CDR1 is WNHNN and CDR2 is SYGVQD (reference sequence). The CDR3 totals 14 residues. V shed 0 bases and J 8 bases; nucleotides not matched to a gene: 1. The DNA for the CDR3 is TGCGCCAGCAGTGAGTCTGGGACAGGGGATGAGCAGTTCTTC. Translated: CASSESGTGDEQFF.

V and J are TRBV7-6 and TRBJ2-7; D is undetermined. V lost 3 bases and J 6 bases, leaving 12 bases between the germline ends. The CDR3 length is 13 residues. Per the germline V gene, CDR1 is SGHVS and CDR2 is FNYEAQ. The CDR3 sequence: CASSFGDQSEQYF. DNA of the CDR3: TGTGCCAGCAGCTTTGGGGATCAGAGCGAGCAGTACTTC. Full variable domain (outside the CDR3, taken from reference TRBV7-6 and TRBJ2-7): GAGVSQSPRYKVTKRGQDVALRCDPISGHVSLYWYRQALGQGPEFLTYFNYEAQQDKSGLPNDRFSAERPEGSISTLTIQRTEQRDSAMYRCASSFGDQSEQYFGPGTRLTVT.

The V and J genes are TRBV6-1 and TRBJ1-4; 10 bases map to TRBD1. Per germline, CDR1 MNHNS and CDR2 SASEGT. CDR3 length: 18 residues. Unmatched junction bases numbered 7, after V lost 2 bases and J lost 1 base. DNA for the CDR3: TGTGCCAGCAGTGAATTCCCGGGACAGGGGATAACTAATGAAAAACTGTTTTTT. This gives the protein CASSEFPGQGITNEKLFF.

The chain recombines TRBV27 with TRBJ2-7, with TRBD1 matching over 10 bases. The length of the CDR3 is 15 residues. Trimming at V came to 7 bases and at J to 6 bases, leaving 12 bases not matched to a gene. CDR1 MNHEY and CDR2 SMNVEV come from the germline V gene (reference sequence). CDR3 protein: CASTSVGTGVSEQYF. CDR3 bases: TGTGCCAGCACCTCCGTAGGGACAGGGGTGTCCGAGCAGTACTTC.

The chain employs TRBV19 and TRBJ1-2; a possible D gene is TRBD1 (6 bases). The V gene's germline CDR1 is LNHDA and CDR2 SQIVND (reference sequence). V was shortened by 7 bases and J by 8 bases, with 17 bases between the two germline ends. CDR3 length equals 13 residues. CDR3 protein: CASTLAGVQGYTF. DNA for the CDR3: TGTGCCAGTACCCTGGCAGGGGTGCAAGGCTACACCTTC.

This rearrangement joins TRBV5-6 to TRBJ2-1, with TRBD1 matching over 7 bases. Germline V lookup: CDR1 SGHDT, CDR2 YYEEEE. The CDR3 contains 13 residues. V lost 6 bases, J lost 5 bases, and 5 bases stayed unmatched. The CDR3 region is CASTWDRNNEQFF. CDR3 sequence (DNA): TGTGCCAGCACCTGGGACAGAAACAATGAGCAGTTCTTC.

Here the CDR3 DNA reads TGTGCCAGCAGCTTAAACAGCCCAAAGGGGCTGTTTTTT. Its translation: CASSLNSPKGLFF. This chain connects TRBV7-9 to TRBJ1-4, with a weak D call TRBD1 (5 bases). The CDR3 length is 13 residues. The V gene's germline CDR1 is SEHNR and CDR2 FQNEAQ (reference sequence). V shed 2 bases and J shed 14 bases, with 15 bases lying between them.

This clone showed up just once. Other nucleotide sequences in the sample specify the same CDR3. The CDR3 DNA sequence: TGCAGCGTTGTAGGCAGCACGAACACCGGGGAGCTGTTTTTT. This gives the protein CSVVGSTNTGELFF. V and J are TRBV29-1 and TRBJ2-2; no clear D gene. V lost 4 bases and J lost 0, with 9 bases in between. Germline values: CDR1 SQVTM, CDR2 ANQGSEA. The CDR3 runs to 14 residues.

The V and J genes are TRBV28 and TRBJ2-1, with 8 bases that match TRBD1. Germline assignment: CDR1 MDHEN and CDR2 SYDVKM. J lost 8 bases, V lost 4 bases, and 13 bases had no gene match. This CDR3 region has 16 residues. CDR3 DNA sequence: TGTGCCAGCAGTTCCAATCCGACAGGGGTGGGTGATGAGCAGTTCTTC. This codes for CASSSNPTGVGDEQFF.

The gene calls are TRBV6-6 and TRBJ2-5; 7 bases agree with TRBD2. The CDR3 loop spans 15 amino acids. The germline V gene encodes CDR1 MNHNY and CDR2 SVGAGI (reference sequence). J was trimmed by 5 bases and V by 6 bases; bases with no gene match: 12. The CDR3 loop is CASSRAASGPETQYF. CDR3 sequence (DNA): TGTGCCAGCAGCCGAGCTGCTAGCGGCCCGGAGACCCAGTACTTC.

The V and J genes are TRBV15 and TRBJ2-7; possible D gene TRBD2, 5 bases. V was trimmed by 1 base and J by 6 bases, leaving 10 bases between them. The CDR3 contains 13 residues. Germline-derived CDR1 and CDR2 are LNHNV and YYDKDF (reference sequence). In DNA, the CDR3 is TGTGCCACCAGCAGAGGGGAGTCCCCCGAGCAGTACTTC. It translates to CATSRGESPEQYF.

This chain joins TRBV21-1 and TRBJ2-1; the table assigns TRBD2, which was not confirmed against the DNA. TRBV21-1 corresponds to a pseudogene. This CDR3 is 19 amino acids long. The CDR3 sequence: CASSARVLLAVSSYNEQFF. In DNA form, the CDR3 reads TGTGCCAGCAGCGCCAGGGTATTGCTAGCGGTGAGCTCCTACAATGAGCAGTTCTTC.

The chain has TRBV27 and TRBJ1-5; D call uncertain. The CDR3 contains 14 residues. The V and J ends lost 2 bases and 3 bases respectively, with 8 bases between them. Germline V gene data show CDR1 as MNHEY and CDR2 as SMNVEV (reference sequence). CDR3 sequence reads: CASSLHGHNQPQHF. DNA of the CDR3: TGTGCCAGCAGTTTACACGGGCACAATCAGCCCCAGCATTTT.

The rearrangement joins TRBV7-3 to TRBJ2-2; D gene ambiguous. The germline V gene encodes CDR1 SGHTA and CDR2 FQGTGA. V gave up 5 bases and J gave up 4 bases, with 14 bases separating them. The CDR3 covers 15 residues. CDR3 sequence: CASSLQNVGTGELFF. As DNA, the CDR3 is TGTGCCAGCAGCCTTCAGAATGTGGGCACCGGGGAGCTGTTTTTT.

The J gene is TRBJ1-1, the V gene TRBV6-6, with D possibly being TRBD1 (6 bases). Germline V gene lookup returns CDR1 MNHNY and CDR2 SVGAGI (reference sequence). V was trimmed by 2 bases and J by 4 bases, leaving 14 bases between them. CDR3 length: 15 residues. In nucleotides, the CDR3 is TGTGCCAGCAGTTACGGGGGCTATGGTGGCACTGAAGCTTTCTTT. It specifies CASSYGGYGGTEAFF.

This rearrangement joins TRBV7-9 to TRBJ2-7; D not certain. V was shortened by 2 bases and J by 2 bases, with 13 bases between the two germline ends. The CDR3 loop spans 15 amino acids. The germline V gene has CDR1 SEHNR and CDR2 FQNEAQ (reference sequence). CDR3 coding DNA: TGTGCCAGCAGCTTACGGCAGAGAGACCCCTACGAGCAGTACTTC. Translating it yields CASSLRQRDPYEQYF.

In the case of this clone: This specimen includes other DNA sequences encoding the same CDR3. V gene TRBV29-1 combines with J gene TRBJ2-7; D is unclear. V shed 4 bases and J shed 2 bases, with 12 bases lying between them. Germline CDR1 reads SQVTM; CDR2 reads ANQGSEA. The CDR3 covers 13 residues. The CDR3 spells CSVGTSSAYEQYF. In DNA form, the CDR3 reads TGCAGCGTTGGAACGAGTTCAGCCTACGAGCAGTACTTC.

Only one count was recorded for this clone. The rearrangement uses TRBV10-3 and TRBJ2-5; 8 bases align to TRBD1. The V gene's germline CDR1 is ENHRY and CDR2 SYGVKD. The V gene end was trimmed by 6 bases and the J gene end by 5 bases; junction bases not matched to a gene: 11. The CDR3 runs to 15 residues. The CDR3 is CAIRLSGQGWETQYF. The DNA of the CDR3 is TGTGCCATCAGGCTAAGCGGACAGGGCTGGGAGACCCAGTACTTC.

The rearrangement joins TRBV18 to TRBJ2-1; weak D call: TRBD2 (7 bases). V lost 0 bases, J lost 12 bases, and 18 bases lay in between. This CDR3 is 15 amino acids long. The germline CDR1 and CDR2 sequences are KGHSH and LQKENI. CDR3 residues: CASSPPGGPDTRQFF. The DNA of the CDR3 is TGTGCCAGCTCACCACCGGGGGGGCCTGACACACGGCAGTTCTTC.

This chain uses TRBV5-8 with TRBJ2-7, with D maybe TRBD1 (6 bases). This CDR3 region has 16 residues. From germline, CDR1 is SGHTS and CDR2 YDEGEE. With 4 bases removed from V and 3 bases from J, the gap between germline ends came to 20 bases. CDR3 sequence: CASSELGSRTVYEQYF. The CDR3 bases are TGTGCCAGCAGCGAGTTGGGGAGCAGGACAGTCTACGAGCAGTACTTC.

The chain links TRBV5-8 to TRBJ2-7; D is possibly TRBD2 (6 bases). The CDR3 extends over 17 amino acids. Germline lookup yields CDR1 SGHTS and CDR2 YDEGEE. V was clipped by 5 bases and J by 1 base, with 22 bases between them. CDR3 bases: TGTGCCAGCAGGGAGGAAATTTGGCGGGACCCGTCCTACGAGCAGTACTTC. This sequence encodes CASREEIWRDPSYEQYF.

The V gene is TRBV5-4, the J gene TRBJ1-2; no clear D. This CDR3 region has 15 residues. The V end was cut by 4 bases, the J end by 3 bases, with 16 bases between. Germline V gene lookup returns CDR1 SGHNT and CDR2 YYREEE (reference sequence). DNA of the CDR3: TGTGCCAGCAGCCCTAGATATCCAGGAGACTATGGCTACACCTTC. Encoded protein: CASSPRYPGDYGYTF.

Points on this clone: The junction differs from germline at one of its ends, possibly a read error. J is TRBJ2-7 and V is TRBV7-7, with TRBD2 identical over 14 bases. The CDR3 length is 16 residues. In germline, CDR1 is SSHAT, CDR2 FNYEAQ (reference sequence). CDR3 residues: CASSLGTSGSLDEQYF. The CDR3 DNA sequence: TGTGCTAGCAGCCTTGGGACTAGCGGGAGTTTGGACGAGCAGTACTTC.

The gene calls are TRBV7-9 and TRBJ2-3; D may be TRBD2 (6 bases). CDR3 length: 15 residues. In germline, CDR1 is SEHNR, CDR2 FQNEAQ (reference sequence). The V end was cut by 5 bases, the J end by 6 bases, with 18 bases between. The CDR3 protein is CASSLRRGITDTQYF. CDR3 coding DNA: TGTGCCAGCAGCCTGCGGAGGGGTATTACCGATACGCAGTATTTT.

This chain joins TRBV30 and TRBJ2-7; 10 positions agree with TRBD2. The CDR3 length is 15 residues. V gave up 3 bases and J gave up 1 base; unmatched junction bases: 6. Germline CDR1 is GTSNPN and CDR2 is SVGIG (reference sequence). The CDR3 loop is CAWRMGLALSYEQYF. The CDR3 DNA is TGTGCCTGGAGGATGGGACTAGCGCTTTCCTACGAGCAGTACTTC.

The chain is built from TRBV27 and TRBJ2-4; D not certain. The V gene lost 1 base and the J gene lost 1 base, with 11 bases spanning the gap. Per the germline V gene, CDR1 is MNHEY and CDR2 is SMNVEV (reference sequence). The CDR3 has 16 amino acids. The CDR3 nucleotides read TGTGCCAGCAGTTTATTGGGCGACGGGGCCAAAAACATTCAGTACTTC. Translated: CASSLLGDGAKNIQYF.